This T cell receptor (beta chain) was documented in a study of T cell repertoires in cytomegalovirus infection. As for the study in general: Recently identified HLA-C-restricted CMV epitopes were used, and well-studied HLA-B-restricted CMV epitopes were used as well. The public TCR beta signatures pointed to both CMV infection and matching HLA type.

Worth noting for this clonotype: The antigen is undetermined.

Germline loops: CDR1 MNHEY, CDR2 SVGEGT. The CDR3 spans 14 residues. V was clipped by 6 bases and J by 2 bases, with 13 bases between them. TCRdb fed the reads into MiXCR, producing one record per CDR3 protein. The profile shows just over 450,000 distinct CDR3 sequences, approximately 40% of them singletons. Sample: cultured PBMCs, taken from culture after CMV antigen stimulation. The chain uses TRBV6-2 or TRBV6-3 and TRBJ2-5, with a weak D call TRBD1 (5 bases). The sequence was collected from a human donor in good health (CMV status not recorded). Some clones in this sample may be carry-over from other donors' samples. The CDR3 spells CASRQTVYQETQYF. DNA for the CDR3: TGTGCCAGCAGGCAGACAGTATATCAAGAGACCCAGTACTTC.